This T cell receptor beta chain is from a study of beta chain features in type 1 diabetes. Study in general: Patients were similar to healthy donors in age and gender (as well as in cell yields).

Whole-study findings and limits: Lower insertion and higher deletion counts appeared at VDJ junctions in type 1 diabetes patients. For Type 1 diabetes patients, all four CD4+ subsets carried TCRB CDR3s that were moderately but significantly shorter.

TCRB transcripts that were expressed got sequenced, as all of the isolated RNA had been reverse transcribed. Assay: immunoSEQ multiplex PCR; the TCRdb copy retains only in-frame clones and omits some. The sample lists around 360,000 clones, roughly an eighth occurring once. This clone was counted between two and nine times. Its target is not known. The sample contains more than one DNA sequence encoding this CDR3. The V gene's germline CDR1 is GTSNPN and CDR2 SVGIG (reference sequence). V lost 4 bases and J 1 base, leaving 7 bases between the germline ends. This CDR3 region has 12 residues. Sorted CD4+ subsets: naive, central memory, regulatory, stem cell-like memory (CD45RO/CCR7/CD25/CD127/CD95/CD27 panel).

The specimen sequenced was naive CD4+ T cells from blood. The source is a woman aged 18 to 35 with type 1 diabetes. The chain is built from TRBV30 and TRBJ2-5; tentative D call: TRBD2 (5 bases). The CDR3 nucleotides read TGTGCCTGGACAAGCGGCCAAGAGACCCAGTACTTC. Translation gives CAWTSGQETQYF.